A selection of T cell receptor beta chains follows, all from one sample in a study of T cells after posttransplantation cyclophosphamide. Produced via immunoSEQ multiplex PCR; TCRdb's table is partial and in-frame only. This sample shows 9,500 to 15,000 clones and no singletons; 26% rests with the ten largest. Sequencing was performed on PBMCs, taken after allogeneic stem cell transplant with posttransplant cyclophosphamide. These TCRs come from a female patient in her 40s who received an allogeneic stem cell transplant from a related donor, was CMV-positive, and had acute GVHD only. Some T cells may arise from the graft donor. CDR3s include the opening cysteine and the closing phenylalanine or tryptophan. Fields, in order: CDR3 DNA, CDR3 protein, clone size, D gene, J gene, V gene. The D gene is left open where the match is weak. Size is omitted from some rows. Given values are once, few, many or a class for expanded clones.

CDR3nt: TGTGCCAGCAGTTCACAGGGGCTCGGAAACACTGAAGCTGCCTTT
CDR3aa: CASSSQGLGNTEAAF
abundance: .
d_gene: TRBD1
j_gene: TRBJ1-1
v_gene: TRBV6-5

CDR3nt: TGTGCCAGCAGCGCTCACAGGGACACTGAAAAACTGTTTTTT
CDR3aa: CASSAHRDTEKLFF
abundance: many
d_gene: .
j_gene: TRBJ1-4
v_gene: TRBV5-4

CDR3nt: TGTGCCAGCTCACCAACAGGGGTCGCGGGAGATACGCAGTATTTT
CDR3aa: CASSPTGVAGDTQYF
abundance: many
d_gene: TRBD1
j_gene: TRBJ2-3
v_gene: TRBV18

CDR3nt: TGTGCCAGCAGGGAATTAAAAGCTTTCTTT
CDR3aa: CASRELKAFF
abundance: many
d_gene: .
j_gene: TRBJ1-1
v_gene: TRBV6-1

CDR3nt: TGTGCCAGCAGTTACTCGGCAGGGATCTATGGCTACACCTTC
CDR3aa: CASSYSAGIYGYTF
abundance: many
d_gene: .
j_gene: TRBJ1-2
v_gene: TRBV6-6

CDR3nt: TGTGCCAGCAGCTTCGGGACTAGCGGTGCAGAGACCCAGTACTTC
CDR3aa: CASSFGTSGAETQYF
abundance: few
d_gene: TRBD2
j_gene: TRBJ2-5
v_gene: TRBV7-2

CDR3nt: TGTGCCAGCAGCTTAGTCGGGAGTTCCTACAATGAGCAGTTCTTC
CDR3aa: CASSLVGSSYNEQFF
abundance: many
d_gene: .
j_gene: TRBJ2-1
v_gene: TRBV7-9

CDR3nt: TGTGCCAGCAGTTTTGGGACAGGGACTTATAATTCACCCCTCCACTTT
CDR3aa: CASSFGTGTYNSPLHF
abundance: many
d_gene: TRBD1
j_gene: TRBJ1-6
v_gene: TRBV27

CDR3nt: TGTGCCAGCAGTGCAAAGGGACACCACTATAGCAATCAGCCCCAGCATTTT
CDR3aa: CASSAKGHHYSNQPQHF
abundance: many
d_gene: .
j_gene: TRBJ1-5
v_gene: TRBV6-1

CDR3nt: TGCGCCAGCAGTGAGACTAGCGGGGGGGTTGATACGCAGTATTTT
CDR3aa: CASSETSGGVDTQYF
abundance: many
d_gene: TRBD2
j_gene: TRBJ2-3
v_gene: TRBV10-1

CDR3nt: TGTGCCAGCAGCTTAAGACCGACAGCCTCTGGGGCCAACGTCCTGACTTTC
CDR3aa: CASSLRPTASGANVLTF
abundance: many
d_gene: .
j_gene: TRBJ2-6
v_gene: TRBV7-3

CDR3nt: TGCGCCAGCAGCCAATTACCCGGACAGTACAATGAAAAACTGTTTTTT
CDR3aa: CASSQLPGQYNEKLFF
abundance: many
d_gene: .
j_gene: TRBJ1-4
v_gene: TRBV4-1

CDR3nt: TGCGCCAGCAGCTTGGCCCCGGGGTCCTCCTACGAGCAGTACTTC
CDR3aa: CASSLAPGSSYEQYF
abundance: many
d_gene: .
j_gene: TRBJ2-7
v_gene: TRBV5-1

CDR3nt: TGTGCCAGCAGCCCCTGGGACAGGGAGGATGAAAAACTGTTTTTT
CDR3aa: CASSPWDREDEKLFF
abundance: many
d_gene: TRBD1
j_gene: TRBJ1-4
v_gene: TRBV7-9

CDR3nt: TGTGCCAGCAGCTTAGGAAACTATTGGATAGCCAAAAACATTCAGTACTTC
CDR3aa: CASSLGNYWIAKNIQYF
abundance: .
d_gene: .
j_gene: TRBJ2-4
v_gene: TRBV7-8

CDR3nt: TGTGCCAGCAGCTTGGAGGTCTGGCAGGGGAACGAGCAGTACTTC
CDR3aa: CASSLEVWQGNEQYF
abundance: many
d_gene: .
j_gene: TRBJ2-7
v_gene: TRBV5-8

CDR3nt: TGTGCCAGCAGCGGACAGGGGGTAGGCTACACCTTC
CDR3aa: CASSGQGVGYTF
abundance: many
d_gene: TRBD1
j_gene: TRBJ1-2
v_gene: TRBV2

CDR3nt: TGTGCCAGCAGCCAGAACAGGGGTGGGGAGCAGTACTTC
CDR3aa: CASSQNRGGEQYF
abundance: many
d_gene: TRBD1
j_gene: TRBJ2-7
v_gene: TRBV11-2

CDR3nt: TGTGCCAGCAGCGTATCAGCGGGAGGAATCTACAATGAGCAGTTCTTC
CDR3aa: CASSVSAGGIYNEQFF
abundance: many
d_gene: TRBD2
j_gene: TRBJ2-1
v_gene: TRBV11-1

CDR3nt: TGTGCCAGCAGCTTAGCGACTAGCGGGGGTATAAAGACCCAGTACTTC
CDR3aa: CASSLATSGGIKTQYF
abundance: .
d_gene: TRBD2
j_gene: TRBJ2-5
v_gene: TRBV7-2

CDR3nt: TGTGCCAGCAGTTACCTCCGGCAGGGGAATCAGCCCCAGCATTTT
CDR3aa: CASSYLRQGNQPQHF
abundance: many
d_gene: .
j_gene: TRBJ1-5
v_gene: TRBV6-6

CDR3nt: TGTGCCAGCACCCGAGGAGGGTCGAAGGCTAGCACAGATACGCAGTATTTT
CDR3aa: CASTRGGSKASTDTQYF
abundance: few
d_gene: .
j_gene: TRBJ2-3
v_gene: TRBV9

CDR3nt: TGTGCCAGTAGGAGACAGGGGAACTCCTACGAGCAGTACTTC
CDR3aa: CASRRQGNSYEQYF
abundance: many
d_gene: TRBD1
j_gene: TRBJ2-7
v_gene: TRBV19

CDR3nt: TGTGCCAGCAGACCTGACGGGAGTTCACCCCTCCACTTT
CDR3aa: CASRPDGSSPLHF
abundance: many
d_gene: .
j_gene: TRBJ1-6
v_gene: TRBV5-5

CDR3nt: TGTGCCAGCAGGCGGGAGAGTAGCGGGGGGGCTCAGCAGTTCTTC
CDR3aa: CASRRESSGGAQQFF
abundance: few
d_gene: TRBD2
j_gene: TRBJ2-1
v_gene: TRBV6-1

CDR3nt: TGCGCCAGCAGCCAAGATCAGGGCGACCTCTATAATTCACCCCTCCACTTT
CDR3aa: CASSQDQGDLYNSPLHF
abundance: many
d_gene: .
j_gene: TRBJ1-6
v_gene: TRBV4-1

CDR3nt: TGTGCCACGCGGACAGGGGCGTCTGAAGCTTTCTTT
CDR3aa: CATRTGASEAFF
abundance: many
d_gene: TRBD1
j_gene: TRBJ1-1
v_gene: TRBV27

CDR3nt: TGCGCCAGCAGCGAAGCTAGCGGGCTTTACAATGAGCAGTTCTTC
CDR3aa: CASSEASGLYNEQFF
abundance: medium-sized
d_gene: TRBD2
j_gene: TRBJ2-1
v_gene: TRBV5-1

CDR3nt: TGTGCCAGCAGTGAAGAAGCGGGGGAACTGTTTTTT
CDR3aa: CASSEEAGELFF
abundance: many
d_gene: .
j_gene: TRBJ1-4
v_gene: TRBV25-1

CDR3nt: TGTGCCAGCAGTCGTACTAGCGGGAAAGTAGATACGCAGTATTTT
CDR3aa: CASSRTSGKVDTQYF
abundance: many
d_gene: TRBD2
j_gene: TRBJ2-3
v_gene: TRBV7-2

CDR3nt: TGTGCCAGCAGTGGGGGTGTAGGGGGACAGGGAGTAGAAAAACTGTTTTTT
CDR3aa: CASSGGVGGQGVEKLFF
abundance: many
d_gene: TRBD1
j_gene: TRBJ1-4
v_gene: TRBV6-1

CDR3nt: TGCGCCAGCAGCTTGGGAGGGTTGGAGACCCAGTACTTC
CDR3aa: CASSLGGLETQYF
abundance: many
d_gene: .
j_gene: TRBJ2-5
v_gene: TRBV5-1